The sequence of this T cell receptor beta chain was determined in a study of blood T cell repertoires in COVID-19. About the research overall: The United States, Italy and Spain supplied acute and convalescent COVID-19 samples. The cDNA or gDNA used as material had been derived from T cells, B-cell-depleted T cells, or PBMCs.

Recovery meant two consecutive negative NP/OP PCR tests, professional clearance, or resolved symptoms. The V gene end was trimmed by 3 bases and the J gene end by 6 bases; junction bases not matched to a gene: 5. The CDR3 loop spans 15 amino acids. Germline loops: CDR1 KGHDR, CDR2 SFDVKD. Per the authors' pipeline: The assay estimated nucleated cells by amplifying reference gene primers. Profiled with immunoSEQ multiplex PCR; TCRdb holds only in-frame clones, not every one. V and J calls and clone size come straight from that table; D and trimming were deduced from the DNA. Of hundreds of thousands of clones in the sample, approximately 83% were seen once.

The TCR was taken from a man aged 25 to 40 who had recovered from COVID-19. Sequencing was done on a sample of PBMCs or T cells enriched from blood (not recorded which). V usage is TRBV24-1 and J usage is TRBJ2-2, with 8 positions matching TRBD1. The CDR3 DNA reads TGTGCCACCAGTGATCGAGGGACAGGTCCCGGGGAGCTGTTTTTT. It yields the protein CATSDRGTGPGELFF.